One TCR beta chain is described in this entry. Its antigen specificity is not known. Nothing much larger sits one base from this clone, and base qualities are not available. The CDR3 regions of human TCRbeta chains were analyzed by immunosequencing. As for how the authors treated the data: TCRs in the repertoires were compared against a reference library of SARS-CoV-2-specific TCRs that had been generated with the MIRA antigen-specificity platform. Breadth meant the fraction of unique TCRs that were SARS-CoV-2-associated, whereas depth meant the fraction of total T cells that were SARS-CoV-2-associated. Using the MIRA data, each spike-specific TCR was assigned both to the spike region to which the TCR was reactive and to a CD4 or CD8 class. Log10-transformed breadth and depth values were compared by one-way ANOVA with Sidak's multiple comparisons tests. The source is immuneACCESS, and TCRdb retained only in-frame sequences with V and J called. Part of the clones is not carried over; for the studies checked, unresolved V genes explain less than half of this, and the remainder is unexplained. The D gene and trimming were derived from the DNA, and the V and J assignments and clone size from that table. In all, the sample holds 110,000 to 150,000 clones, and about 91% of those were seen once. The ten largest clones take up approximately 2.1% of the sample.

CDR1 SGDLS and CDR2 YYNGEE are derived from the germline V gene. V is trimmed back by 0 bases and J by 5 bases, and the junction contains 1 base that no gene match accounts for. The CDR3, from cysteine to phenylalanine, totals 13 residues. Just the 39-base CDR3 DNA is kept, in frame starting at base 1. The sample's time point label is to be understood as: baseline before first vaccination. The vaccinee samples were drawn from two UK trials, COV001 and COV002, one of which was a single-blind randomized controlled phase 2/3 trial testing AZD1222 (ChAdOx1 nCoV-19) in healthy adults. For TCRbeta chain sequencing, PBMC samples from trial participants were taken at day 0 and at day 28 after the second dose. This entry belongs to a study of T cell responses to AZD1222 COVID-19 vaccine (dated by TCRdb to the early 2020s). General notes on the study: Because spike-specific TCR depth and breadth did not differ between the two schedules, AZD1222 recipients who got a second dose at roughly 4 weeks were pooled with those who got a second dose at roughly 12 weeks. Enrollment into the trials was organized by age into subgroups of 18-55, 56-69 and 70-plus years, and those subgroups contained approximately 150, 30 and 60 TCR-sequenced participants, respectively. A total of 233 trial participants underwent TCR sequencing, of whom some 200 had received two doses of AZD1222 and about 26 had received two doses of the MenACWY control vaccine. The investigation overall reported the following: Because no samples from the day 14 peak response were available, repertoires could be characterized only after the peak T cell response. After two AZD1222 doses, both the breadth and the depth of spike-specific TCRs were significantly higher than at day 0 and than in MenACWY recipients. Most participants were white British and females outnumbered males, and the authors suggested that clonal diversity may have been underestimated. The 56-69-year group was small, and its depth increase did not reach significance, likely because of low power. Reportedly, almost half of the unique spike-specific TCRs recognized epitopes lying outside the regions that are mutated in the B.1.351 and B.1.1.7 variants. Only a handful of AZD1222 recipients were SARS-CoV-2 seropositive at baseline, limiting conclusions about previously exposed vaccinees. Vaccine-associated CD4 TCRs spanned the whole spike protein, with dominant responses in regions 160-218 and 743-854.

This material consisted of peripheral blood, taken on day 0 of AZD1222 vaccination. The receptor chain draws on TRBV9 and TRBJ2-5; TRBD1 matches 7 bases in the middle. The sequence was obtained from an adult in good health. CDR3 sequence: CASSVAQGETQYF. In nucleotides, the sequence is TGTGCCAGCAGCGTAGCACAGGGGGAGACCCAGTACTTC. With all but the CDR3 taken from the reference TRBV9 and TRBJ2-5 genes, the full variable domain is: DSGVTQTPKHLITATGQRVTLRCSPRSGDLSVYWYQQSLDQGLQFLIQYYNGEERAKGNILERFSAQQFPDLHSELNLSSLELGDSALYFCASSVAQGETQYFGPGTRLLVL.